One T cell receptor (beta chain) is described in this entry. Its antigen is unknown. This sample is part of a study of beta chain features in type 1 diabetes. Findings and limits, study-wide: Shortening that was moderate but significant affected the TCRB CDR3s of Type 1 diabetes patients in all four CD4+ subsets.

Trimming shortened V by 8 bases and J by 5 bases, and 13 bases separated the two germline ends. This CDR3 comprises 12 residues. Germline-derived CDR1 and CDR2 are MDHEN and SYDVKM. Since all of the isolated RNA was reverse transcribed, expressed TCRB transcripts were what got sequenced. The protocol was immunoSEQ multiplex PCR, while the TCRdb copy is restricted to in-frame clones and leaves out a portion. This table has 300,000 or so clones, roughly 14% appearing once. This receptor was taken from a woman under 30 with type 1 diabetes. The chain uses TRBV28 and TRBJ2-7, with D maybe TRBD2 (6 bases). Sequencing was carried out using naive CD4+ T cells from blood. CDR3 region: CASLSSGDEQYF. Here the CDR3 DNA reads TGTGCCAGCCTCTCGTCGGGGGACGAGCAGTACTTC.